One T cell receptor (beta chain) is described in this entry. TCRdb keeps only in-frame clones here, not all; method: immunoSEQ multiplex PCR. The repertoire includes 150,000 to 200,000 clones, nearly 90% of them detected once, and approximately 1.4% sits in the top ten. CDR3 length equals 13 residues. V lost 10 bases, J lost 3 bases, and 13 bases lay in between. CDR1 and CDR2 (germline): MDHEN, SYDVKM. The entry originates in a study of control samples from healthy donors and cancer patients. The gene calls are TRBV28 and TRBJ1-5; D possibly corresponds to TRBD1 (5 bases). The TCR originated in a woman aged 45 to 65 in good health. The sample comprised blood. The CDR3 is CAIGDGANQPQHF. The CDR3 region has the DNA TGTGCCATCGGGGACGGAGCCAATCAGCCCCAGCATTTT.